This TCR beta chain was sequenced for a study of cytomegalovirus exposure and HLA in healthy donors. Study-wide results and limits: High specificity and sensitivity for cytomegalovirus status were reported for the classifier. 164 TCR beta chains were listed as cytomegalovirus-associated. Most TCR sequences proved rare, with some public TCRs found in many donors. As confirmed in vitro, a few CMV-associated chains were specific for CMV antigens.

Regarding this clone: Its antigen is currently unknown.

Per the germline V gene, CDR1 is MNHNY and CDR2 is SVGAGI (reference sequence). V shed 0 bases, J shed 10 bases, and the junction held 5 bases outside the gene matches. This CDR3 has 15 amino acids. Repertoires were generated with immunoSEQ multiplex PCR, while TCRdb's copy carries only in-frame clones and drops some. The sample shows tens of thousands of clones, just over 90% of them seen only once. This TCR was recovered from a man aged 25-45 years in good health and CMV-seronegative. The chain carries TRBV6-6 and TRBJ1-6; 8 positions agree with TRBD1. Specimen: PBMCs. DNA of the CDR3: TGTGCCAGCAGTTACTCGCTGACAGGGGCCTCACCCCTCCACTTT. Amino acid sequence: CASSYSLTGASPLHF.